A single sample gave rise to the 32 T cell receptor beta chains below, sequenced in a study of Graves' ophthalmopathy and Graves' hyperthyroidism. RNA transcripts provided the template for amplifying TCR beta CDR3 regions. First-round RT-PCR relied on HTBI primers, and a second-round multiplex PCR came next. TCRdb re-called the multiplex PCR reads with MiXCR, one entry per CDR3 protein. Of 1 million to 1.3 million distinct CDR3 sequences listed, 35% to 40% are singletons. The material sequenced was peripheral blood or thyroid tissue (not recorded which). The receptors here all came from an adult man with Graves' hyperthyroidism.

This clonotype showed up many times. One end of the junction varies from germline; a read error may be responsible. In DNA form, the CDR3 reads TGCGCCAGCAGCTTGGTGGTAAGTCAAGAGCAGTACTTT. This translates into CASSLVVSQEQYF. The J gene is TRBJ2-7, the V gene TRBV5-1; D gene unclear. The CDR3 runs to 13 residues. Germline V gene sequence: CDR1 SGHRS, CDR2 YFSETQ.

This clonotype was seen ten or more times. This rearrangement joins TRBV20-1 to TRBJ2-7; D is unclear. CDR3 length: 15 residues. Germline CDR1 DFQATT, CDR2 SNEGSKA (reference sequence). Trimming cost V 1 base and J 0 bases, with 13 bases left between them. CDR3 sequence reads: CSARGGSLSSYEQYF. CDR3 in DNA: TGCAGTGCTAGAGGTGGTTCCCTGAGCTCCTACGAGCAGTACTTC.

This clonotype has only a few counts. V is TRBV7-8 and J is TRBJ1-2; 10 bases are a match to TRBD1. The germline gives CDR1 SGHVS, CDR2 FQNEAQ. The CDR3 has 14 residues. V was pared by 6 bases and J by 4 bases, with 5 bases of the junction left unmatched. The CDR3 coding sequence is TGTGCCAGCAGGTCTGGGACAGGGGCCTATGGCTACACCTTC. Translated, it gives CASRSGTGAYGYTF.

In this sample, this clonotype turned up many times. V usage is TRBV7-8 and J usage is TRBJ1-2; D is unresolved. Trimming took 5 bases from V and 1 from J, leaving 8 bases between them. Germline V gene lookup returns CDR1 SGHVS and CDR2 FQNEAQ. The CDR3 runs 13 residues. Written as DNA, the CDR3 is TGTGCCAGCAGCGTCGCAGATAACTATGGCTACACCTTC. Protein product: CASSVADNYGYTF.

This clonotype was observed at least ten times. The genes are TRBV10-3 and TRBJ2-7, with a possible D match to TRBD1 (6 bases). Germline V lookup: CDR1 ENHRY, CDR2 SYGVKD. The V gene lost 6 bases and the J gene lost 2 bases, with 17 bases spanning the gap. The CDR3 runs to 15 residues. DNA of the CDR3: TGTGCCATCAGGACACCACAGGGTGGGGCCTACGAGCAGTACTTC. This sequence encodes CAIRTPQGGAYEQYF.

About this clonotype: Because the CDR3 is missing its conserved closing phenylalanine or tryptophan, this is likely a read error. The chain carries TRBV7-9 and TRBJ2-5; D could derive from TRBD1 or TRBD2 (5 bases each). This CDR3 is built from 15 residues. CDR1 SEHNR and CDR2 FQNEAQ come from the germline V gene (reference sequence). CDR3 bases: TGTGCCAGCAGTTTAGTTGGGGGATCAGGGGAGACCCAGTACCTC. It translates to CASSLVGGSGETQYL.

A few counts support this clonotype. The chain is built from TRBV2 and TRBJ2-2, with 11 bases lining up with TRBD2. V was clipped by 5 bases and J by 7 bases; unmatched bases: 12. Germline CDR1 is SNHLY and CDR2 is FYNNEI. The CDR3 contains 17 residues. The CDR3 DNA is TGTGCCAGCAGTCAGACTAGCGGGATTGACCGAAACGGGGAGCTGTTTTTT. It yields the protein CASSQTSGIDRNGELFF. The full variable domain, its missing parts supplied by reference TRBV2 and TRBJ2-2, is EPEVTQTPSHQVTQMGQEVILRCVPISNHLYFYWYRQILGQKVEFLVSFYNNEISEKSEIFDDQFSVERPDGSNFTLKIRSTKLEDSAMYFCASSQTSGIDRNGELFFGEGSRLTVL.

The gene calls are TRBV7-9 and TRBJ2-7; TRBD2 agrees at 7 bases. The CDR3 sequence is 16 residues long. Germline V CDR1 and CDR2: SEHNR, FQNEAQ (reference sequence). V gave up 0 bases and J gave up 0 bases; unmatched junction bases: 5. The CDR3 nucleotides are TGTGCCAGCAGCTTAGCGCGGGGGAGGATCTCCTACGAGCAGTACTTC. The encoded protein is CASSLARGRISYEQYF.

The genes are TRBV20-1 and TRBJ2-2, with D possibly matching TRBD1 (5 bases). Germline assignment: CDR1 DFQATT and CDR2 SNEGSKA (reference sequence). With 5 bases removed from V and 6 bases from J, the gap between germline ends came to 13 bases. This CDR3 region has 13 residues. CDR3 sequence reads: CSAQTVRSGELFF. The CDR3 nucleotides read TGCAGTGCTCAGACAGTGCGGTCCGGGGAGCTGTTTTTT.

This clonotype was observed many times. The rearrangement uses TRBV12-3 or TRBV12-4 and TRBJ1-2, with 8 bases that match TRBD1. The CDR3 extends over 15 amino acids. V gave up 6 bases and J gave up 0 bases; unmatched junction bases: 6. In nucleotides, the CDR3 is TGTGCCAGCAGGCTGACAGGGGCCGCTAACTATGGCTACACCTTC. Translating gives CASRLTGAANYGYTF.

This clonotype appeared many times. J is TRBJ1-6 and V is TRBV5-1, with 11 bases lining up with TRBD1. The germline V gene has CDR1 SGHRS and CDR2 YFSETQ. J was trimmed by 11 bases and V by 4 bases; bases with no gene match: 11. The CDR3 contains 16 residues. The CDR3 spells CASSGGTGTGGAPLHF. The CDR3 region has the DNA TGCGCCAGCAGCGGGGGAACCGGGACAGGGGGGGCACCCCTCCACTTT.

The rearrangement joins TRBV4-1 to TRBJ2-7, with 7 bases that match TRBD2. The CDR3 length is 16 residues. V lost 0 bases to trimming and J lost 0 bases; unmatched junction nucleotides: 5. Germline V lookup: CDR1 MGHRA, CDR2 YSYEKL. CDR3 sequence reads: CASSQDLWDYSYEQYF. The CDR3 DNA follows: TGCGCCAGCAGCCAAGATCTGTGGGACTACTCCTACGAGCAGTACTTC.

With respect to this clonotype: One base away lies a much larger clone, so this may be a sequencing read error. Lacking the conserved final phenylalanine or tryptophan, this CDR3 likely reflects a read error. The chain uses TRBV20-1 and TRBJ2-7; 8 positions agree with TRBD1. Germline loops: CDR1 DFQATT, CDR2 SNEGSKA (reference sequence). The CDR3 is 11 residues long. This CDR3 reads CSGGQDYEQYL. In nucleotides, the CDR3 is TGCAGCGGGGGACAGGACTACGAGCAGTACCTC.

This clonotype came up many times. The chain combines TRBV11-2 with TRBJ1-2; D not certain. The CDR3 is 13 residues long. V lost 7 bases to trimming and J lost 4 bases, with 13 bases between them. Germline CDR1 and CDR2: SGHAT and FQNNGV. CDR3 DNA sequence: TGTGCCAGCACCCCGGGAGGTTTCTATGGCTACACCTTC. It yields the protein CASTPGGFYGYTF.

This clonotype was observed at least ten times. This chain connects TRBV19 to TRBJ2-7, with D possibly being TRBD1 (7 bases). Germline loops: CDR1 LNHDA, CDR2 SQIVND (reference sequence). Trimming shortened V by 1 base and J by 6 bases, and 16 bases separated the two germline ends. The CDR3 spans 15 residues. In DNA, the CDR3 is TGTGCCAGTAGTATAGCGCGACAGGGAGGAGTCGAGCAGTACTTC. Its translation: CASSIARQGGVEQYF.

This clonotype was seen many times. The CDR3 nucleotides are TGTGCCATCAGTTTAACAGGGGACGAGCAGTACTTC. It codes for CAISLTGDEQYF. The chain has TRBV10-3 and TRBJ2-7, with 7 positions matching TRBD1. V shed 5 bases, J shed 5 bases, and the junction held 3 bases outside the gene matches. Germline lookup yields CDR1 ENHRY and CDR2 SYGVKD. CDR3 length: 12 residues.

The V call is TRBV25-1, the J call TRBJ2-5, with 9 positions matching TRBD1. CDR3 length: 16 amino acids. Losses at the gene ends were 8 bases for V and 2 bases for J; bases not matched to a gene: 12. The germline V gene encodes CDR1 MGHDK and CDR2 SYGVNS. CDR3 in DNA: TGTGCCAGCCGAGGGGGGACAGGGCAGGTACAAGAGACCCAGTACTTC. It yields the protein CASRGGTGQVQETQYF.

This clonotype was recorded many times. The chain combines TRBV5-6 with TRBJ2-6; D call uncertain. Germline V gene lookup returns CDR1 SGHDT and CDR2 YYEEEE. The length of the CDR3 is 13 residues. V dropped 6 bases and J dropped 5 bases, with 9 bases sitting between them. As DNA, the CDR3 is TGTGCCAGCACCGTTAATAGGGCCAACGTCCTGACTTTC. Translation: CASTVNRANVLTF. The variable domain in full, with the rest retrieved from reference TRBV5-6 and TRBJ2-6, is DAGVTQSPTHLIKTRGQQVTLRCSPKSGHDTVSWYQQALGQGPQFIFQYYEEEERQRGNFPDRFSGHQFPNYSSELNVNALLLGDSALYLCASTVNRANVLTFGAGSRLTVL.

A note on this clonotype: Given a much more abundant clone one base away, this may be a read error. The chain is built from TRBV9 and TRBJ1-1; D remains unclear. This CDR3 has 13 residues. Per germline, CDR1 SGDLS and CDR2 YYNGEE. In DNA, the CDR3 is TGTGCCAGCAGCGTTGATGATGACATTGAAGCTTCCTTT. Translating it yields CASSVDDDIEASF.

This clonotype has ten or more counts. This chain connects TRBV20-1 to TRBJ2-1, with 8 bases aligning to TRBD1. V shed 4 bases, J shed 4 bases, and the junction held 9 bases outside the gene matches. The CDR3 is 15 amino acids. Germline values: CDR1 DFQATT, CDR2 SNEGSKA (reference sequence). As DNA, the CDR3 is TGCAGTGCTATCGACAGGGGACCAATTTACAATGAGCAGTTCTTC. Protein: CSAIDRGPIYNEQFF.

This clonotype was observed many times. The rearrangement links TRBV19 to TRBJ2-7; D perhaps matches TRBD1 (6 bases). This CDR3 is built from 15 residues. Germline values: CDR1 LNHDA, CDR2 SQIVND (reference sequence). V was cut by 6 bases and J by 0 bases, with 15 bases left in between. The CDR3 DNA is TGTGCCAGTAGACACATTTTGGACAGCTCCTACGAGCAGTACTTC. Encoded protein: CASRHILDSSYEQYF.

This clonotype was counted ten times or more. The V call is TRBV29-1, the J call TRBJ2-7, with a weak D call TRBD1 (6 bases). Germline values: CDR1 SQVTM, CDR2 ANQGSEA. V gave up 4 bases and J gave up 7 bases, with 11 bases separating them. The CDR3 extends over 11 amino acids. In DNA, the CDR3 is TGCAGCGTTGCGACAGGATGGGAGCAGTACTTC. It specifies CSVATGWEQYF.

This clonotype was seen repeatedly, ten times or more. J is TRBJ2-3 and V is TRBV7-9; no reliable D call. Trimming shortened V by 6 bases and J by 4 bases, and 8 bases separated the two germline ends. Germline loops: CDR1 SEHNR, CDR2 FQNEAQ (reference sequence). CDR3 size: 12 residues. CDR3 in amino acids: CASRPTADTQYF. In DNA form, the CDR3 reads TGTGCCAGCAGGCCAACAGCAGATACGCAGTATTTT.

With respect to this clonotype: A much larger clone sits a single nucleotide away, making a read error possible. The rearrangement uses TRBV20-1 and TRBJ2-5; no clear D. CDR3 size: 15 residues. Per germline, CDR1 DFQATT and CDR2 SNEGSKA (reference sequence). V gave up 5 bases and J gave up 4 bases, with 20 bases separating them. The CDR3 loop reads CSAADPAWTLETQYF. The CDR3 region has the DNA TGCAGTGCTGCGGACCCCGCGTGGACCCTAGAGACCCAGTACTTC.

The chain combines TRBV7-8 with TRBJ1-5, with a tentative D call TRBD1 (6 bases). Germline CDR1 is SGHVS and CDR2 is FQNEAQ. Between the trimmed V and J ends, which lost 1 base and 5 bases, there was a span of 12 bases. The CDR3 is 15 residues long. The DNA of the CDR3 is TGTGCCAGCAGCTTAGGGCAGGGGCTGCATCAGCCCCAGCATTTT. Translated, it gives CASSLGQGLHQPQHF.

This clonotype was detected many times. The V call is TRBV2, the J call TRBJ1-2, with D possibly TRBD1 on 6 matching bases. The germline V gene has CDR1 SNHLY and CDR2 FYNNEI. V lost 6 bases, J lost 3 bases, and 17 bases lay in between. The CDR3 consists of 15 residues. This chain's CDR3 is CASREGTGPDYGYTF. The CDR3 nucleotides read TGTGCCAGCAGGGAGGGAACAGGGCCCGACTATGGCTACACCTTC.

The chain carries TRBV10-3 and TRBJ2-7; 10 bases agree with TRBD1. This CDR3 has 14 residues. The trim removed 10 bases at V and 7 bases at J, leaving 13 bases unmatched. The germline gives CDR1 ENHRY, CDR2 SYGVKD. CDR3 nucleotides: TGTGCCAGCAAGTCGGGACAGGGGTCAGGGGAGCAGTACTTC. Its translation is CASKSGQGSGEQYF.

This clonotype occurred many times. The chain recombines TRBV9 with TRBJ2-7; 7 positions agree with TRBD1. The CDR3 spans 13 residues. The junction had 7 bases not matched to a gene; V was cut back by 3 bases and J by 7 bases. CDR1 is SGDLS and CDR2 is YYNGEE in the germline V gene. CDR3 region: CASSGGTAKEQYF. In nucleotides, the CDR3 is TGTGCCAGCAGCGGAGGGACAGCCAAAGAGCAGTACTTC.

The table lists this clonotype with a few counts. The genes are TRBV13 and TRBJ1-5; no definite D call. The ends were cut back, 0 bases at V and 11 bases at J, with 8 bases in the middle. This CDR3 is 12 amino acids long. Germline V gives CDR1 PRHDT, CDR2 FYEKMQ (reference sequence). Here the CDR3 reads CASSLGPEAQHF. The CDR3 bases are TGTGCCAGCAGCTTAGGGCCCGAGGCCCAGCATTTT.

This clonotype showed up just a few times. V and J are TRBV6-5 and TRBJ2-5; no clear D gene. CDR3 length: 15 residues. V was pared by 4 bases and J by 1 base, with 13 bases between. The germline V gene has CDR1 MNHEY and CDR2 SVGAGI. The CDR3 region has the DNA TGTGCCAGCAGTTCCGCCCGCGGCGCCCAAGAGACCCAGTACTTC. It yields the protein CASSSARGAQETQYF.

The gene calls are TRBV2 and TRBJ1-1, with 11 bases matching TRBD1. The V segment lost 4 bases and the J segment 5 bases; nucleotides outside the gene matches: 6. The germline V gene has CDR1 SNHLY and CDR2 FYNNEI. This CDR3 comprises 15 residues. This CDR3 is CASSGTGGGETEAFF. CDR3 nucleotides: TGTGCCAGCAGTGGGACAGGGGGCGGGGAAACTGAAGCTTTCTTT.

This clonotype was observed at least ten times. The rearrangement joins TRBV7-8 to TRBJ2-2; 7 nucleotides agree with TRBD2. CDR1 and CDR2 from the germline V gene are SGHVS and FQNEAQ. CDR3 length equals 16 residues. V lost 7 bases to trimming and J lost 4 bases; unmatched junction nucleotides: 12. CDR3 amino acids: CASTHSRGRGTGELFF. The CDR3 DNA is TGTGCCAGCACCCATAGCCGCGGGAGAGGCACCGGGGAGCTGTTTTTT.